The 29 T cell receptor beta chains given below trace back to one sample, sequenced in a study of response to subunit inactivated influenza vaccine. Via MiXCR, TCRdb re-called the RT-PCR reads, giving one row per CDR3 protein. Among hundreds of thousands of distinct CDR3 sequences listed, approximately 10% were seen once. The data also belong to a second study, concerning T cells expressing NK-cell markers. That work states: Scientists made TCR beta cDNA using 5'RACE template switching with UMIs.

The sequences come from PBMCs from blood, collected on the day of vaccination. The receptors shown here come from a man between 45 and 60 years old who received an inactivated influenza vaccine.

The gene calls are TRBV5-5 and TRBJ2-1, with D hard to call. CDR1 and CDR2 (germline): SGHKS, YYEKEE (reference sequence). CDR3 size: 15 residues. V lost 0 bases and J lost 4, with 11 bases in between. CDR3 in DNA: TGTGCCAGCAGCTTGGTTAGATTAACTTACAATGAGCAGTTCTTC. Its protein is CASSLVRLTYNEQFF.

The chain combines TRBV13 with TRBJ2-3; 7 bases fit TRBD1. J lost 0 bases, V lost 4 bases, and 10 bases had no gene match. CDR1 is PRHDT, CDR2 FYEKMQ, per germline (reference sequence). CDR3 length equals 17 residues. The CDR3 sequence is CASSWISGTESTDTQYF. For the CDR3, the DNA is TGTGCCAGCAGCTGGATCTCCGGGACAGAAAGCACAGATACGCAGTATTTT.

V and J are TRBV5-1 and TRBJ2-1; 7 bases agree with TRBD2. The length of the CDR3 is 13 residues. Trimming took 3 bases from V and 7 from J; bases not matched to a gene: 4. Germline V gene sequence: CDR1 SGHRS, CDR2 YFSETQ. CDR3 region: CASSSKAGNEQFF. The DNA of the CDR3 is TGCGCCAGCAGCTCTAAAGCGGGAAATGAGCAGTTCTTC.

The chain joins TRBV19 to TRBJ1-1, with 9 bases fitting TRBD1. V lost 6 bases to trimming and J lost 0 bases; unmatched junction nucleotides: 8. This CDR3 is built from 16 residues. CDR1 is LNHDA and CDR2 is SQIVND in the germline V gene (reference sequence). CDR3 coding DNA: TGTGCCAGTAGCCGACGGGGACAGGGAATGAACACTGAAGCTTTCTTT. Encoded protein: CASSRRGQGMNTEAFF.

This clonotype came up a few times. The CDR3 region has the DNA TGCAGTGCCCCCCTGGACACTAACACTGAAGCTTTCTTT. Protein sequence: CSAPLDTNTEAFF. The chain is built from TRBV20-1 and TRBJ1-1; tentatively, D is TRBD1 (5 bases). CDR3 length: 13 residues. Germline assignment: CDR1 DFQATT and CDR2 SNEGSKA (reference sequence). The ends were cut back, 6 bases at V and 2 bases at J, with 13 bases in the middle.

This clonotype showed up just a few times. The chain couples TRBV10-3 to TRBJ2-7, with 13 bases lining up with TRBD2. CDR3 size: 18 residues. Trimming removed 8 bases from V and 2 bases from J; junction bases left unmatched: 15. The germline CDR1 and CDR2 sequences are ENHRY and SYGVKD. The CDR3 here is CAIGPHRGLAGVTYEQYF. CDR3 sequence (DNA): TGTGCCATCGGACCGCACCGAGGACTAGCGGGAGTTACCTACGAGCAGTACTTC.

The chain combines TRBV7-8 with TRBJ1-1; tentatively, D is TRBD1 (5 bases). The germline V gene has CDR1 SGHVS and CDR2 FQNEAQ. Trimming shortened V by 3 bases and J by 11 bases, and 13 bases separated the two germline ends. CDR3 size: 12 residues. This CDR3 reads CASSLPGRGAFF. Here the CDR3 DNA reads TGTGCCAGCAGCTTGCCCGGGCGGGGGGCTTTCTTT.

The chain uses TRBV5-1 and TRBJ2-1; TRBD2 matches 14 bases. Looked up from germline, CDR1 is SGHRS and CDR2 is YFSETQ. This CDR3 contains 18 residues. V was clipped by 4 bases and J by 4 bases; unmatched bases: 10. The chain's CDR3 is CASSTKRLAGGRYNEQFF. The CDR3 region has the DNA TGCGCCAGCAGCACAAAAAGACTAGCGGGGGGGAGATACAATGAGCAGTTCTTC.

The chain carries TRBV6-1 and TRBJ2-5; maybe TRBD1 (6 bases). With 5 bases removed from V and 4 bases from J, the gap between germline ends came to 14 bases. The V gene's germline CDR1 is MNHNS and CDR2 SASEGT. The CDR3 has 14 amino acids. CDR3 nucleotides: TGTGCCAGCAGTCGGGACACGGCGGGAGAGACCCAGTACTTC. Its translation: CASSRDTAGETQYF.

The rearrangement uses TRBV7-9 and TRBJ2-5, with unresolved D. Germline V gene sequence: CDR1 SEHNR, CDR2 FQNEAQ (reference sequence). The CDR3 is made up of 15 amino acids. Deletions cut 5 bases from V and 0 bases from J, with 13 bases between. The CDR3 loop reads CASSVGLMYQETQYF. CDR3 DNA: TGTGCCAGCAGCGTCGGTCTTATGTACCAAGAGACCCAGTACTTC.

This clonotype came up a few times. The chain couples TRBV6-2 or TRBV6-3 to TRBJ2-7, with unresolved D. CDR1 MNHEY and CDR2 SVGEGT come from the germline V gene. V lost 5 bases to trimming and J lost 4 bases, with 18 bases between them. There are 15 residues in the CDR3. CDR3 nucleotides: TGTGCCAGCAGTCCCGAGGTAGGGATGAAGTACGAGCAGTACTTC. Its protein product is CASSPEVGMKYEQYF.

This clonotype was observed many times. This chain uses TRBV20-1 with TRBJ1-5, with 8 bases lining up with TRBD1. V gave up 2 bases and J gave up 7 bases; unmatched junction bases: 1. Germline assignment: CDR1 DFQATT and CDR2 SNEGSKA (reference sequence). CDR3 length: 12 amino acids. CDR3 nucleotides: TGCAGTGCTAGAACAGGGGGGCAGCCCCAGCATTTT. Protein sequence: CSARTGGQPQHF.

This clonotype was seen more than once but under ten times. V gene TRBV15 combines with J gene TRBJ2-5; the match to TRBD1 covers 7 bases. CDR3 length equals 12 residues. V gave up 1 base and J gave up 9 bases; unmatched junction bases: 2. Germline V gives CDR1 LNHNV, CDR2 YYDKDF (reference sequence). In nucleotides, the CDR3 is TGTGCCACCAGCAGAGCCACAGGGGCCCAGTACTTC. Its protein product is CATSRATGAQYF.

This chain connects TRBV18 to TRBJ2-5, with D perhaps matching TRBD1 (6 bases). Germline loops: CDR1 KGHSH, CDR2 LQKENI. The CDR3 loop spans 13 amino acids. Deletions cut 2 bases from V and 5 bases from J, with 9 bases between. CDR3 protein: CASSPRDIETQYF. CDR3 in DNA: TGTGCCAGCTCACCAAGGGACATCGAGACCCAGTACTTC. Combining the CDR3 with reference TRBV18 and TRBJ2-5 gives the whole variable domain NAGVMQNPRHLVRRRGQEARLRCSPMKGHSHVYWYRQLPEEGLKFMVYLQKENIIDESGMPKERFSAEFPKEGPSILRIQQVVRGDSAAYFCASSPRDIETQYFGPGTRLLVL.

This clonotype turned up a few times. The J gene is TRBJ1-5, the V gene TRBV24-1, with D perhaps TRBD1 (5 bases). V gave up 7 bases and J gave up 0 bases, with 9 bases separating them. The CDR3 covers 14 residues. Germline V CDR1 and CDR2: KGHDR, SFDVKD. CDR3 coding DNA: TGTGCCACCAGCTCCAGGGATAGCAATCAGCCCCAGCATTTT. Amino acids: CATSSRDSNQPQHF.

The CDR3: CAISRTGEDTEAFF. CDR3 DNA: TGTGCCATCAGTAGGACAGGAGAGGACACTGAAGCTTTCTTT. The chain couples TRBV10-3 to TRBJ1-1, with 7 bases matching TRBD1. The CDR3 length is 14 residues. Looked up from germline, CDR1 is ENHRY and CDR2 is SYGVKD. After removal of 5 bases from V and 3 bases from J, the junction contained 6 bases not matched to a gene.

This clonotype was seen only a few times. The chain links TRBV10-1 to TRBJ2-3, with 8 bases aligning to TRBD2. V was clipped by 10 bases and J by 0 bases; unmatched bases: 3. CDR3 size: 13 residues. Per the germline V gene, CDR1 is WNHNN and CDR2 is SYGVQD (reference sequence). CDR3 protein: CATTGGSTDTQYF. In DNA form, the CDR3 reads TGCGCCACTACGGGGGGGAGCACAGATACGCAGTATTTT.

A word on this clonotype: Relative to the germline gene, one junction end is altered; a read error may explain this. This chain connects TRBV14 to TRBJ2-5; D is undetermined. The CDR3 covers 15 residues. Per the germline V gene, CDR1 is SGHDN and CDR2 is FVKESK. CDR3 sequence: CASSQDHGLQATQYF. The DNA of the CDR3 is TGTGCCAGCAGCCAAGATCACGGGCTACAAGCGACCCAGTACTTC.

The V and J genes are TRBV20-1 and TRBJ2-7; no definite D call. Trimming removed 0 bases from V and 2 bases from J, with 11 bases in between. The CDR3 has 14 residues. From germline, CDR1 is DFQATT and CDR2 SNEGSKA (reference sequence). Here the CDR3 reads CSARDLDGPYEQYF. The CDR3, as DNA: TGCAGTGCTAGAGATCTCGACGGTCCCTACGAGCAGTACTTC.

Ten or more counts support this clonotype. CDR3 bases: TGTGCCAGCAGAGGGGCGGGGGCTAACACCGGGGAGCTGTTTTTT. This translates into CASRGAGANTGELFF. The chain employs TRBV7-2 and TRBJ2-2; D may be TRBD2 (7 bases). V dropped 6 bases and J dropped 2 bases, with 13 bases sitting between them. The length of the CDR3 is 15 residues. Per germline, CDR1 SGHTA and CDR2 FQGNSA.

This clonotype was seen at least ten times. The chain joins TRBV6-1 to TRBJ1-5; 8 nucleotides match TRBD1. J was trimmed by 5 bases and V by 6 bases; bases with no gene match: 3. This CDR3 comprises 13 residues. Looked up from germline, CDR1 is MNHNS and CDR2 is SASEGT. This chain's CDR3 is CASRLTGDQPQHF. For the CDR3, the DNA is TGTGCCAGCAGGCTGACAGGGGATCAGCCCCAGCATTTT.

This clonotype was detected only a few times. The CDR3 region is CSAADSGRGADTQYF. In DNA form, the CDR3 reads TGCAGTGCGGCCGATAGCGGGAGGGGAGCGGATACGCAGTATTTT. This rearrangement joins TRBV20-1 to TRBJ2-3; TRBD2 matches 11 bases. Germline CDR1 is DFQATT and CDR2 is SNEGSKA (reference sequence). CDR3 size: 15 residues. The V gene end was trimmed by 6 bases and the J gene end by 6 bases; junction bases not matched to a gene: 11.

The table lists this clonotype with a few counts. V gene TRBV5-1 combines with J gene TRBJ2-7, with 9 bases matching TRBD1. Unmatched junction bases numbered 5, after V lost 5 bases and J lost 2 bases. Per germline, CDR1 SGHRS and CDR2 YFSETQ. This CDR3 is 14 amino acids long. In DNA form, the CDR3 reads TGCGCCAGCAGAGGGGGACAGGGCCCCTACGAGCAGTACTTC. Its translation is CASRGGQGPYEQYF.

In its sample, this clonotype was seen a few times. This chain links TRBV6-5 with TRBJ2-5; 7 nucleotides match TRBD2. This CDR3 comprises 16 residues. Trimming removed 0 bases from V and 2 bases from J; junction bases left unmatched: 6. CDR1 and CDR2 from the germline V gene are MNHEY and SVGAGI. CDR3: CASSYSLASGQETQYF. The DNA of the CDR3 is TGTGCCAGCAGTTACTCTCTTGCTAGCGGACAAGAGACCCAGTACTTC.

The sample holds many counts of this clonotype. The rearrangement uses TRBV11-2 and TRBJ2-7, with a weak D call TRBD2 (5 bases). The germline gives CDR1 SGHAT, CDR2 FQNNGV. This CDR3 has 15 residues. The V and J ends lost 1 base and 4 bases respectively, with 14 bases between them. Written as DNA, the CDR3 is TGTGCCAGCAGCTTAGTAGCGAAACGATTGTACGAGCAGTACTTC. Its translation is CASSLVAKRLYEQYF.

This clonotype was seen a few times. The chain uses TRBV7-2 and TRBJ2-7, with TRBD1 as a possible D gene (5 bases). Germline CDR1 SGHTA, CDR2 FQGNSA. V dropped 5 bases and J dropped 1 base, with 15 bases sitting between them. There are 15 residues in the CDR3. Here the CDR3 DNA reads TGTGCCAGCAGCCGCTCGATGACAGAATCCTACGAGCAGTACTTC. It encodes CASSRSMTESYEQYF.

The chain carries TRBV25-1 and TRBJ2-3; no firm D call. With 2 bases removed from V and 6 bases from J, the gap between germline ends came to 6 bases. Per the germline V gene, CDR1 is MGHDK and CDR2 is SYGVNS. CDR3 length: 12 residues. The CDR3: CASSEPTDTQYF. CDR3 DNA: TGTGCCAGCAGTGAACCTACGGATACGCAGTATTTT.

The DNA for the CDR3 is TGTGCCAGCAGAATTAGCGGGGGGGCAGATACGCAGTATTTT. Translating gives CASRISGGADTQYF. This sequence joins TRBV28 and TRBJ2-3; 11 bases are a match to TRBD2. CDR1 MDHEN and CDR2 SYDVKM come from the germline V gene. Trimming removed 6 bases from V and 4 bases from J; junction bases left unmatched: 3. The CDR3 consists of 14 residues.

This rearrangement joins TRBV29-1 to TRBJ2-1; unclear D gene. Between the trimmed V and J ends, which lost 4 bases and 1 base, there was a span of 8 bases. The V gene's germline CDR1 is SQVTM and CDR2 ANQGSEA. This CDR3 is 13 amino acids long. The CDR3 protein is CSVGRISYNEQFF. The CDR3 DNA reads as TGCAGCGTTGGACGGATTTCCTACAATGAGCAGTTCTTC.